This is a list of T cell receptor beta chains from one sample in a study of T cells after yellow fever vaccination. TCRdb ran MiXCR on the 5' RACE reads and lists one entry per CDR3 protein. The sample shows over 45,000 distinct CDR3 sequences, 7.1% of them seen only once. The sample was CD8+ T cells sorted from PBMCs, taken on the day of the first yellow fever vaccination. These receptors originate from a young man who received the YFV17D yellow fever vaccine. Each CDR3 is given with its conserved first and last residue. The D gene is left open where the match is weak. The size of a clone is reported for some rows only, either as once, few or many, or as a class for expanded clones.

J,D,V,size,CDR3,DNA
TRBJ1-2,NA,TRBV9,many,CASPSRGNYGYTF,TGTGCCAGCCCCTCCCGTGGTAACTATGGCTACACCTTC
TRBJ1-1,TRBD1,TRBV7-9,few,CASSSRQGGETEAFF,TGTGCCAGCAGCTCGCGACAGGGGGGAGAGACTGAAGCTTTCTTT
TRBJ1-5,TRBD1,TRBV12-3/TRBV12-4,many,CASTRTGAGNQPQHF,TGTGCCAGCACCCGGACAGGGGCCGGCAATCAGCCCCAGCATTTT
TRBJ1-2,TRBD1,TRBV4-3,many,CASSQNRGANYGYTF,TGCGCCAGCAGCCAGAACAGGGGGGCAAACTATGGCTACACCTTC
TRBJ2-1,NA,TRBV5-5,many,CAMGPEGRHNEQFF,TGTGCCATGGGCCCCGAGGGACGGCACAATGAGCAGTTCTTC
TRBJ2-7,TRBD1,TRBV5-1,NA,CASSGTGGVEQYF,TGCGCCAGCAGCGGAACAGGGGGAGTCGAGCAGTACTTC
TRBJ1-3,NA,TRBV2,many,CASSELDSGNTIYF,TGTGCCAGCAGTGAATTAGACTCTGGAAACACCATATATTTT
TRBJ2-3,NA,TRBV9,NA,CASSVPQGGADTQYF,TGTGCCAGCAGCGTGCCGCAGGGGGGTGCAGATACGCAGTATTTT
TRBJ2-1,TRBD2,TRBV5-1,NA,CASSDSGGAGNEQFF,TGCGCCAGCAGCGATAGCGGGGGGGCCGGTAATGAGCAGTTCTTC
TRBJ2-2,TRBD1,TRBV5-5,NA,CASSLGDRYTGELFF,TGTGCCAGCAGCTTGGGGGACAGGTACACCGGGGAGCTGTTTTTT
TRBJ2-7,TRBD1,TRBV12-3/TRBV12-4,few,CAVPGQFYEQYF,TGTGCCGTCCCGGGACAGTTCTACGAGCAGTACTTC
TRBJ2-1,TRBD2,TRBV24-1,many,CATSDQERGGYNEQFF,TGTGCCACCAGTGACCAAGAGCGGGGGGGGTACAATGAGCAGTTCTTC
TRBJ2-1,NA,TRBV29-1,many,CSVGHKLYNEQFF,TGCAGCGTTGGACACAAACTCTACAATGAGCAGTTCTTC
TRBJ2-3,TRBD2,TRBV4-2,many,CASSPLTSGGDTQYF,TGTGCCAGCAGCCCTTTGACTAGCGGGGGAGATACGCAGTATTTT
TRBJ2-6,NA,TRBV25-1,NA,CASSGPRDTYSGANVLTF,TGTGCCAGCAGTGGCCCCCGGGACACTTACTCTGGGGCCAACGTCCTGACTTTC
TRBJ2-1,NA,TRBV27,few,CASSLSGLPGDEQFF,TGTGCCAGCAGTTTGTCCGGTCTCCCTGGCGATGAGCAGTTCTTC
TRBJ2-3,TRBD2,TRBV12-3/TRBV12-4,many,CASSFRGGSADTQYF,TGTGCCAGCAGTTTCCGGGGGGGCTCGGCAGATACGCAGTATTTT
TRBJ2-7,NA,TRBV27,many,CASSLRDTGEQYF,TGTGCCAGCAGTTTACGGGACACGGGGGAGCAGTACTTC
TRBJ2-7,TRBD2,TRBV6-5,few,CASSYGLAGEYNSYEQYF,TGTGCCAGCAGTTACGGACTAGCGGGGGAATACAACTCCTACGAGCAGTACTTC
TRBJ2-5,NA,TRBV7-9,few,CASSRPASAIQETQYF,TGTGCCAGCAGCCGACCAGCCTCGGCGATCCAAGAGACCCAGTACTTC
TRBJ1-1,NA,TRBV29-1,many,CSVGARGTEAFF,TGCAGCGTTGGGGCCCGGGGCACTGAAGCTTTCTTT
TRBJ2-2,NA,TRBV6-2/TRBV6-3,many,CASSYGRDIITGELFF,TGTGCCAGCAGTTACGGGAGGGACATCATTACCGGGGAGCTGTTTTTT